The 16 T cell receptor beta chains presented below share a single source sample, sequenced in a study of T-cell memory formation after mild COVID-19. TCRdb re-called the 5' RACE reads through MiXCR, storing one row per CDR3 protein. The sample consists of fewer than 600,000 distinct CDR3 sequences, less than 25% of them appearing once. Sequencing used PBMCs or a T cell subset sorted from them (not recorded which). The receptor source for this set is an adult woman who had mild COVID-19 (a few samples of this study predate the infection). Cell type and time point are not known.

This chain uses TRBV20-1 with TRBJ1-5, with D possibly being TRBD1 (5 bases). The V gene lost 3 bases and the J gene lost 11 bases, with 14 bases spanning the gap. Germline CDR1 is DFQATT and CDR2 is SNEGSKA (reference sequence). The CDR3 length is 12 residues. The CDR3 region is CSASPGALTQHF. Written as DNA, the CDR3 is TGCAGTGCTAGCCCCGGGGCCTTGACCCAGCATTTT.

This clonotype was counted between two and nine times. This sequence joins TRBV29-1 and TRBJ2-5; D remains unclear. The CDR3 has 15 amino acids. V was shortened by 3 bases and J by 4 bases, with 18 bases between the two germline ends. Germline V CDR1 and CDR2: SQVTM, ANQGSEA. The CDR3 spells CSVDTKDPMGETQYF. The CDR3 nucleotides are TGCAGCGTTGACACAAAGGACCCGATGGGAGAGACCCAGTACTTC.

The CDR3 region has the DNA TGCGCCAGCAGCTGGGCCGTTGGCGGGAGGGCCACAGATACGCAGTATTTT. This codes for CASSWAVGGRATDTQYF. V gene TRBV5-1 combines with J gene TRBJ2-3, with 9 bases aligning to TRBD2. Germline V gene sequence: CDR1 SGHRS, CDR2 YFSETQ. The CDR3 runs 17 residues. The ends lost 3 bases at V and 2 bases at J; junction bases unmatched: 10.

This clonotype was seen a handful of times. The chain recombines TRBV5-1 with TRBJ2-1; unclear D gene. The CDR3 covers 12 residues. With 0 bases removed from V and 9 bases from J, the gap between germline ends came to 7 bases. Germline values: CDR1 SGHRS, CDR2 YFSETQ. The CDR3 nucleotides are TGCGCCAGCAGCTTGGTATTTCGTGAGCAGTTCTTC. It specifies CASSLVFREQFF.

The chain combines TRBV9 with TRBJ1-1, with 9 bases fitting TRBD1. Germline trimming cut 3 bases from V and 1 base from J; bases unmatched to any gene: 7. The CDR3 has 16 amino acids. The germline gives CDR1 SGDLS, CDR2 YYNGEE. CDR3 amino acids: CASSGYRGLKNTEAFF. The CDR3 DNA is TGTGCCAGCAGCGGATACAGGGGGCTCAAGAACACTGAAGCTTTCTTT.

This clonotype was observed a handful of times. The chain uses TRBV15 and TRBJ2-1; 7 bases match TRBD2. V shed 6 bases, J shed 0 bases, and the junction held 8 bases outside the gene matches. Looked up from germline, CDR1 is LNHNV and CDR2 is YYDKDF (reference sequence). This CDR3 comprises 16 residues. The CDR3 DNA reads TGTGCCACCAGGCACTCGGGGGGAGACTCCTACAATGAGCAGTTCTTC. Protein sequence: CATRHSGGDSYNEQFF.

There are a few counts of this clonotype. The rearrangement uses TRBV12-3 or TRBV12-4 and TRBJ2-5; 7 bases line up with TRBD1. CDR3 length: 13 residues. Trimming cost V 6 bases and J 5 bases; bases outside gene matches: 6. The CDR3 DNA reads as TGTGCCAGCAGGCAAGGGGGCGGGGAGACCCAGTACTTC. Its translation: CASRQGGGETQYF.

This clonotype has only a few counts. In nucleotides, the CDR3 is TGCAGCGTTACCACCGGGACATTAGGTAGTGGCTACACCTTC. Translated: CSVTTGTLGSGYTF. The chain has TRBV29-1 and TRBJ1-2; a possible D gene is TRBD1 (6 bases). V was cut by 5 bases and J by 7 bases, with 20 bases left in between. The CDR3 is 14 amino acids. Germline CDR1 SQVTM, CDR2 ANQGSEA.

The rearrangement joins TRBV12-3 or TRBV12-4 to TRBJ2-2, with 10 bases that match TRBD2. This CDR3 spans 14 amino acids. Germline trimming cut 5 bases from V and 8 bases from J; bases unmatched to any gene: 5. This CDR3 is CASSPRTSGGELFF. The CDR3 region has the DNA TGTGCCAGCAGTCCTCGGACTAGCGGTGGGGAGCTGTTTTTT.

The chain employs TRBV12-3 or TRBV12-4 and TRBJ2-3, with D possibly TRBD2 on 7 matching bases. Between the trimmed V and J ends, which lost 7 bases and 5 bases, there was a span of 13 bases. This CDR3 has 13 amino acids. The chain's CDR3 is CASKGGGLDTQYF. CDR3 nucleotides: TGTGCCAGCAAAGGGGGGGGCCTAGATACGCAGTATTTT.

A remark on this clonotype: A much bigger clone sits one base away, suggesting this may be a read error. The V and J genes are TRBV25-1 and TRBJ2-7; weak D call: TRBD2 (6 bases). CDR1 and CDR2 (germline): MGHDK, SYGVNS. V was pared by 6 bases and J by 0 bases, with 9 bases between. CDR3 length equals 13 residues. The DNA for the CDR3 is TGTGCCAGCAGGTTGGGGGGCTCCTACGAGCAGTACTTC. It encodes CASRLGGSYEQYF.

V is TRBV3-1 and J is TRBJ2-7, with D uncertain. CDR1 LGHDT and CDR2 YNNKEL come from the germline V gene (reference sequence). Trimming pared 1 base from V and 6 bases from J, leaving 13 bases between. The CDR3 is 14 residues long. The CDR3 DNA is TGTGCCAGCAGCCAAGGGACCGGGTTCCGCGAGCAGTACTTC. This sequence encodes CASSQGTGFREQYF.

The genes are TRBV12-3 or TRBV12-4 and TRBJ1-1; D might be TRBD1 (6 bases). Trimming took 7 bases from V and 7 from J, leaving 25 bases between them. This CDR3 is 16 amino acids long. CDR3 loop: CASKPPMGTRSIEAFF. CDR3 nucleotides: TGTGCCAGCAAACCCCCAATGGGGACACGCTCGATTGAAGCTTTCTTT.

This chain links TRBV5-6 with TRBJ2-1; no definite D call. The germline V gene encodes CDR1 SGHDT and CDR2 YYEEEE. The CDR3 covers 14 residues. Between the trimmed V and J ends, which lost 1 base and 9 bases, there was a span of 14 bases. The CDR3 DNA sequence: TGTGCCAGCAGCTTGAAGTGGCTAGGCGGTGAGCAGTTCTTC. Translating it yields CASSLKWLGGEQFF.

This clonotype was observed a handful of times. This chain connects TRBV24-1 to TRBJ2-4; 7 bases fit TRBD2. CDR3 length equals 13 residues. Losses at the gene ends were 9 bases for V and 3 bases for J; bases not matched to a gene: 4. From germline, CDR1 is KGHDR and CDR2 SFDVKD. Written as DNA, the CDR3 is TGTGCCACCTCCGGGAGGTACAAAAACATTCAGTACTTC. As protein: CATSGRYKNIQYF.

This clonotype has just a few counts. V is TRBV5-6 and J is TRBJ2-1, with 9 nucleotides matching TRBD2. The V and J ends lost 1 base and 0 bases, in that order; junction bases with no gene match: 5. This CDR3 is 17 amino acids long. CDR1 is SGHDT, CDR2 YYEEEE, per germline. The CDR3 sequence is CASSLRLAVSSYNEQFF. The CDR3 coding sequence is TGTGCCAGCAGCTTGCGACTAGCGGTTAGCTCCTACAATGAGCAGTTCTTC.